The 23 T cell receptor beta chains presented below share a single source sample, sequenced in a study of cytomegalovirus exposure and HLA in healthy donors. It was with 60 Vbeta and 13 Jbeta primers that the PCR ran. Profiled with immunoSEQ multiplex PCR; TCRdb holds only in-frame clones, not every one. This table holds under 130,000 clones, around four fifths found once. Sequencing was performed on PBMCs. These receptors came from a woman between 40 and 50 years old in good health and CMV-seropositive.

The CDR3 region is CASSLTSGRPSLEQYF. The CDR3 region has the DNA TGTGCCAGCAGCTTAACTAGCGGGAGACCGTCGCTGGAGCAGTACTTC. V and J are TRBV7-6 and TRBJ2-7, with 11 positions matching TRBD2. Germline CDR1 SGHVS, CDR2 FNYEAQ. V was pared by 2 bases and J by 7 bases, with 10 bases of the junction left unmatched. The CDR3 sequence is 16 residues long.

As concerns this clone: It is likely a read error, because the conserved phenylalanine at the end of the CDR3 is missing. The J gene is TRBJ2-7, the V gene TRBV11-3; maybe TRBD2 (5 bases). Germline V gene lookup returns CDR1 SGHNT and CDR2 YENEEA. The CDR3 extends over 12 amino acids. Between the trimmed V and J ends, which lost 0 bases and 7 bases, there was a span of 7 bases. CDR3 nucleotide sequence: TGTGCCAGCAGCTTAGAAGGCGGGGAGCAGTACCTC. This sequence encodes CASSLEGGEQYL.

This chain connects TRBV5-1 to TRBJ2-1; D is perhaps TRBD1 (5 bases). This CDR3 has 12 residues. Germline CDR1 is SGHRS and CDR2 is YFSETQ. Trimming cost V 4 bases and J 15 bases, with 17 bases left between them. The CDR3, as DNA: TGCGCCAGCAGCCCCCGAGATTGGGGCTGGTTCTTC. This gives the protein CASSPRDWGWFF.

The chain couples TRBV11-2 to TRBJ1-2; TRBD1 matches 9 bases. The V gene end was trimmed by 5 bases and the J gene end by 6 bases; junction bases not matched to a gene: 4. CDR1 and CDR2 from the germline V gene are SGHAT and FQNNGV. The CDR3 runs 13 residues. The DNA for the CDR3 is TGTGCCAGCAGCCCCGGGACAGGGAATGGCTACACCTTC. It encodes CASSPGTGNGYTF.

The CDR3 loop is CASSLQVGNTEAFF. The CDR3 DNA follows: TGTGCCAGCAGCTTACAGGTGGGGAACACTGAAGCTTTCTTT. The V gene is TRBV5-4, the J gene TRBJ1-1, with D perhaps matching TRBD1 (5 bases). Per the germline V gene, CDR1 is SGHNT and CDR2 is YYREEE (reference sequence). The V end lost 2 bases, the J end lost 1 base, and 9 bases lay between the germline ends. This CDR3 spans 14 amino acids.

The rearrangement uses TRBV6-5 and TRBJ1-5, with 7 bases lining up with TRBD1. Germline lookup yields CDR1 MNHEY and CDR2 SVGAGI. CDR3 length: 13 amino acids. J lost 9 bases, V lost 4 bases, and 6 bases had no gene match. The CDR3 loop reads CASSSRQGGPQHF. In DNA form, the CDR3 reads TGTGCCAGCAGTTCTCGACAGGGAGGGCCCCAGCATTTT.

This clone is a singleton in its sample. The gene calls are TRBV12-5 and TRBJ1-5, with D perhaps TRBD1 (5 bases). Trimming took off 7 bases at V and 3 bases at J, with 16 bases between the two ends. The CDR3 sequence is 15 residues long. From germline, CDR1 is LGHNT and CDR2 FRNRAP. The DNA of the CDR3 is TGTGCTAGTGCCCGAGGGGAGGGCGCCAATCAGCCCCAGCATTTT. Its translation: CASARGEGANQPQHF.

The chain employs TRBV11-2 and TRBJ1-1; D uncertain. Germline CDR1 reads SGHAT; CDR2 reads FQNNGV. CDR3 length: 18 amino acids. With 1 base removed from V and 1 base from J, the gap between germline ends came to 19 bases. Written as DNA, the CDR3 is TGTGCCAGCAGCTTAGTGGGTCGCAGGCCCGCAAAGAACACTGAAGCTTTCTTT. It encodes CASSLVGRRPAKNTEAFF.

CDR3 amino acids: CASSSTGDWTDTQYF. DNA for the CDR3: TGCGCCAGCAGCTCAACAGGGGACTGGACAGATACGCAGTATTTT. The chain employs TRBV5-1 and TRBJ2-3; D is perhaps TRBD1 (7 bases). V was trimmed by 3 bases and J by 3 bases, leaving 14 bases between them. The CDR3 has 15 amino acids. Germline CDR1 is SGHRS and CDR2 is YFSETQ.

V gene TRBV5-8 combines with J gene TRBJ1-1; D is perhaps TRBD1 (6 bases). The CDR3 runs 14 residues. CDR1 SGHTS and CDR2 YDEGEE come from the germline V gene. V was shortened by 1 base and J by 4 bases, with 11 bases between the two germline ends. The CDR3 DNA follows: TGTGCCAGCAGCTTGCGGGAGGGGGGCACTGAAGCTTTCTTT. Its translation: CASSLREGGTEAFF. The entire variable domain, with the rest obtained from reference TRBV5-8 and TRBJ1-1, is as follows: EAGVTQSPTHLIKTRGQQATLRCSPISGHTSVYWYQQALGLGLQFLLWYDEGEERNRGNFPPRFSGRQFPNYSSELNVNALELEDSALYLCASSLREGGTEAFFGQGTRLTVV.

This rearrangement joins TRBV9 to TRBJ1-2; unclear D gene. Germline CDR1 is SGDLS and CDR2 is YYNGEE. The CDR3 consists of 15 residues. The V end was cut by 1 base, the J end by 5 bases, with 15 bases between. Here the CDR3 reads CASSVWVELGYGYTF. CDR3 nucleotide sequence: TGTGCCAGCAGCGTATGGGTGGAGCTTGGGTATGGCTACACCTTC. Based on the CDR3 plus reference TRBV9 and TRBJ1-2, the full variable domain is DSGVTQTPKHLITATGQRVTLRCSPRSGDLSVYWYQQSLDQGLQFLIQYYNGEERAKGNILERFSAQQFPDLHSELNLSSLELGDSALYFCASSVWVELGYGYTFGSGTRLTVV.

This chain uses TRBV5-1 with TRBJ2-1, with a tentative D call TRBD1 (5 bases). CDR3 length: 17 amino acids. Trimming shortened V by 6 bases and J by 3 bases, and 22 bases separated the two germline ends. CDR1 is SGHRS and CDR2 is YFSETQ in the germline V gene. CDR3: CASTYIRGPWGYNEQFF. In nucleotides, the CDR3 is TGCGCCAGCACCTACATAAGGGGCCCCTGGGGCTACAATGAGCAGTTCTTC.

This clone showed up just a few times. The chain links TRBV6-1 to TRBJ1-1, with D possibly TRBD1 on 5 matching bases. CDR1 and CDR2 from the germline V gene are MNHNS and SASEGT. The CDR3 is made up of 14 amino acids. Trimming took off 4 bases at V and 5 bases at J, with 14 bases between the two ends. The DNA of the CDR3 is TGTGCCAGCAGTGGAGGGAGGGGTGGAACTGAAGCTTTCTTT. Translated, it gives CASSGGRGGTEAFF.

This rearrangement joins TRBV4-1 to TRBJ2-7; 8 bases fit TRBD2. Unmatched junction bases numbered 10, after V lost 5 bases and J lost 1 base. The CDR3 extends over 16 amino acids. Germline lookup yields CDR1 MGHRA and CDR2 YSYEKL. CDR3 sequence (DNA): TGCGCCAGCAGCGAAAGTAAGGGCGGGAGGTCCTACGAGCAGTACTTC. Its translation: CASSESKGGRSYEQYF.

The chain links TRBV28 to TRBJ1-2; no reliable D call. The CDR3 loop spans 13 amino acids. Trimming pared 3 bases from V and 7 bases from J, leaving 12 bases between. The V gene's germline CDR1 is MDHEN and CDR2 SYDVKM. CDR3 residues: CASSLFLSPGYTF. The CDR3 nucleotides read TGTGCCAGCAGTTTGTTTCTTTCCCCTGGCTACACCTTC.

V usage is TRBV10-3 and J usage is TRBJ2-1, with TRBD2 matching over 10 bases. CDR3 size: 18 residues. V was clipped by 10 bases and J by 9 bases; unmatched bases: 24. The germline gives CDR1 ENHRY, CDR2 SYGVKD. CDR3 region: CATRQREGLSGSGSEQFF. The CDR3 DNA follows: TGTGCCACCCGACAGCGGGAGGGCCTTTCGGGGTCGGGGAGTGAGCAGTTCTTC.

V gene TRBV7-2 combines with J gene TRBJ1-1, with D possibly matching TRBD1 (5 bases). The CDR3 runs to 12 residues. In germline, CDR1 is SGHTA, CDR2 FQGNSA. Deletions cut 4 bases from V and 4 bases from J, with 7 bases between. This chain's CDR3 is CASSSGFTEAFF. The CDR3 DNA reads TGTGCCAGCAGCTCAGGGTTCACTGAAGCTTTCTTT.

The rearrangement links TRBV4-1 to TRBJ2-4; D is unresolved. Trimming shortened V by 4 bases and J by 7 bases, and 8 bases separated the two germline ends. Germline values: CDR1 MGHRA, CDR2 YSYEKL. This CDR3 has 12 amino acids. The CDR3 DNA sequence: TGCGCCAGCAGCCCGTCGAGGAACATTCAGTACTTC. Its translation: CASSPSRNIQYF.

This chain links TRBV5-1 with TRBJ2-5; D is perhaps TRBD2 (7 bases). V lost 4 bases and J lost 5, with 12 bases in between. Germline V lookup: CDR1 SGHRS, CDR2 YFSETQ. The CDR3 loop spans 13 amino acids. The CDR3 DNA reads TGCGCCAGCAGCCGGGGGGCCCCTGAGACCCAGTACTTC. Translation gives CASSRGAPETQYF.

This clone was observed a handful of times. This chain joins TRBV4-2 and TRBJ2-3; 9 positions agree with TRBD2. The CDR3 length is 17 residues. Per germline, CDR1 LGHNA and CDR2 YNFKEQ. J was trimmed by 1 base and V by 4 bases; bases with no gene match: 9. In DNA form, the CDR3 reads TGTGCCAGCAGCCCCTTATGGCGGACTAGCGGCACAGATACGCAGTATTTT. Translated, it gives CASSPLWRTSGTDTQYF.

This clone appeared a single time. The CDR3 coding sequence is TGTGCCAGCAGTTATTCGGACAGCCCAAATCAGCCCCAGCATTTT. The encoded protein is CASSYSDSPNQPQHF. This chain uses TRBV6-5 with TRBJ1-5; D perhaps matches TRBD1 (6 bases). This CDR3 contains 15 residues. Germline CDR1 reads MNHEY; CDR2 reads SVGAGI. V lost 3 bases and J lost 4, with 13 bases in between.

The chain combines TRBV4-1 with TRBJ2-1; the D is unclear. Germline values: CDR1 MGHRA, CDR2 YSYEKL. V was cut by 4 bases and J by 0 bases, with 10 bases left in between. The CDR3 contains 15 residues. This CDR3 reads CASSLERISYNEQFF. CDR3 DNA: TGCGCCAGCAGCCTAGAGAGAATCTCCTACAATGAGCAGTTCTTC.

This clone has a handful of counts. This rearrangement joins TRBV5-1 to TRBJ2-5; D is uncertain. The length of the CDR3 is 14 residues. The germline CDR1 and CDR2 sequences are SGHRS and YFSETQ. V gave up 4 bases and J gave up 5 bases, with 15 bases separating them. The CDR3 region is CASSPGELAETQYF. The CDR3, as DNA: TGCGCCAGCAGCCCGGGTGAGCTTGCGGAGACCCAGTACTTC.